The clone carrying this T cell receptor beta chain was counted ten times or more. Its target is unknown. Regions amplified from RNA transcripts were the TCR beta CDR3 regions. An initial round of RT-PCR targeting the TCR CDR3 relied on the HTBI primer set. Via MiXCR, TCRdb re-called the multiplex PCR reads, giving one row per CDR3 protein. The data show approximately 370,000 distinct CDR3 sequences, roughly 17% seen once. This record comes from a study of T cells in Graves' hyperthyroidism and ophthalmopathy. Findings of the study overall: Blood samples included most of the expanded thyroid clonotypes exceeding 0.001.

The receptor was isolated from a woman aged 25 to 39 with Graves' hyperthyroidism that later progressed to Graves' ophthalmopathy. Material: blood.

The CDR3 protein is CASRPHAGTGKNTGELFF. DNA for the CDR3: TGTGCCAGCAGGCCTCACGCGGGGACAGGGAAAAACACCGGGGAGCTGTTTTTT. The genes are TRBV6-1 and TRBJ2-2; TRBD1 matches at 9 bases. Germline lookup yields CDR1 MNHNS and CDR2 SASEGT. The CDR3 covers 18 residues. V dropped 6 bases and J dropped 2; count of bases not matched to a gene: 13.